The 8 T cell receptor beta chains below all came from one sample that was sequenced in a study of blood T cells in healthy people across ages. Together with a sample-barcoded 5' primer, a J-beta primer mix was included in a second PCR lasting roughly 6 to 12 cycles. TCRdb reprocessed the 5' RACE reads via MiXCR and lists one record per CDR3 protein. This sample yields approximately 1.5 million distinct CDR3 sequences, of which about 35% are seen a single time; over 9% belongs to the top ten. Sequences were obtained from blood. The receptors come from a woman in her twenties or thirties in good health.

This clonotype has only a few counts. The chain uses TRBV7-2 and TRBJ2-3; D perhaps matches TRBD2 (5 bases). Germline-derived CDR1 and CDR2 are SGHTA and FQGNSA. Trimming took 3 bases from V and 8 from J, leaving 9 bases between them. This CDR3 contains 12 residues. The CDR3 DNA follows: TGTGCCAGCAGCTTGGTTGAGGGTACGCAGTATTTT. This gives the protein CASSLVEGTQYF.

The V call is TRBV13, the J call TRBJ2-1; D unclear. The DNA end lines up better with TRBJ2-7; the J call may be wrong. CDR1 is PRHDT, CDR2 FYEKMQ, per germline (reference sequence). The CDR3 sequence is 14 residues long. In DNA form, the CDR3 reads TGTGCCAGCTGCACTTACAGTAATCCCTACGAGCAGTACTTC. It is translated as CASCTYSNPYEQYF.

This clonotype has a handful of counts. V is TRBV20-1 and J is TRBJ1-1, with 8 bases identical to TRBD1. J was trimmed by 6 bases and V by 6 bases; bases with no gene match: 9. The germline gives CDR1 DFQATT, CDR2 SNEGSKA (reference sequence). This CDR3 has 13 residues. The DNA for the CDR3 is TGCAGTGCGCTTCGGACAGGGACGGCTGAAGCTTTCTTT. As protein: CSALRTGTAEAFF.

This clonotype was detected a few times. Here the CDR3 reads CASSLQGAGEKLFF. CDR3 DNA sequence: TGTGCCAGCAGCTTACAGGGGGCCGGTGAAAAACTGTTTTTT. The V and J genes are TRBV7-2 and TRBJ1-4; 8 nucleotides line up with TRBD1. The CDR3 totals 14 residues. Germline V lookup: CDR1 SGHTA, CDR2 FQGNSA. Unmatched junction bases numbered 3, after V lost 2 bases and J lost 7 bases.

This chain joins TRBV29-1 and TRBJ2-5; D is possibly TRBD2 (6 bases). The V end lost 8 bases, the J end lost 5 bases, and 15 bases lay between the germline ends. The length of the CDR3 is 12 residues. Germline V gene sequence: CDR1 SQVTM, CDR2 ANQGSEA. The CDR3 DNA is TGCAGCCAAGGCGCAGGGAGGGAGACCCAGTACTTC. It encodes CSQGAGRETQYF.

This clonotype was seen only a few times. The rearrangement joins TRBV7-9 to TRBJ2-7; 8 bases are a match to TRBD2. V lost 3 bases to trimming and J lost 6 bases; unmatched junction nucleotides: 10. The CDR3 length is 15 residues. CDR1 is SEHNR and CDR2 is FQNEAQ in the germline V gene (reference sequence). CDR3 nucleotide sequence: TGTGCCAGCAGCTTGGTCAGCGGGGGACCTGGCGAGCAGTACTTC. It encodes CASSLVSGGPGEQYF.

The rearrangement links TRBV2 to TRBJ1-4; perhaps TRBD1 as D (6 bases). The CDR3 is made up of 13 amino acids. Trimming took 10 bases from V and 4 from J, leaving 13 bases between them. The V gene's germline CDR1 is SNHLY and CDR2 FYNNEI. This CDR3 is CATEGQNNEKLFF. The CDR3 nucleotides read TGTGCCACGGAAGGACAGAATAATGAAAAACTGTTTTTT.

The chain is built from TRBV28 and TRBJ2-5, with 7 bases identical to TRBD1. In germline, CDR1 is MDHEN, CDR2 SYDVKM. The CDR3 is 14 amino acids. The ends lost 4 bases at V and 4 bases at J; junction bases unmatched: 6. CDR3: CASSSRDSLETQYF. As DNA, the CDR3 is TGTGCCAGCAGTTCGAGGGACAGCTTAGAGACCCAGTACTTC.